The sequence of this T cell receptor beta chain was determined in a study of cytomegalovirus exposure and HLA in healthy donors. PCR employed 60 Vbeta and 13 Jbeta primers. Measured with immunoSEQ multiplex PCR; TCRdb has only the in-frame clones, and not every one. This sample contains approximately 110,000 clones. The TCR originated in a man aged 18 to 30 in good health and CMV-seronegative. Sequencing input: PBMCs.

CDR3 amino acids: CASNREYQNTEAFF. CDR3 in DNA: TGTGCCAGCAACCGAGAGTATCAGAACACTGAAGCTTTCTTT. This chain links TRBV5-4 with TRBJ1-1; D not resolved. CDR1 and CDR2 from the germline V gene are SGHNT and YYREEE (reference sequence). V was shortened by 6 bases and J by 1 base, with 13 bases between the two germline ends. The CDR3 is 14 residues long.